This T cell receptor beta chain emerged from a study of T cells expressing NK-cell markers. Background on the study: HCMV seropositivity marked seven of the eight sequenced donors; one was seronegative.

Each CDR3 protein gets one entry in TCRdb, which reprocessed the 5' RACE reads and gives no DNA. This sample's table reports roughly 420,000 distinct CDR3 sequences. Germline V gene data show CDR1 as SGHRS and CDR2 as YFSETQ. The CDR3 loop spans 14 amino acids. The clonotype comes from a woman aged 18-70 years in good health. V gene TRBV5-1 combines with J gene TRBJ1-1. Source material: blood T cells: a sorted CD56 or NKG2C T cell subset, CD4+ or CD8+ T cells, or bulk PBMC T cells (not recorded which). CDR3 protein: CASSLLQVNTEAFF.